These 6 T cell receptor beta chains were all obtained from the same sample, sequenced in a study of tissue T cells after allogeneic stem cell transplantation (dated by TCRdb to the early 2020s). In light of the paper, this sample's time point label describes: mouse harvest day 14 after allogeneic transplant. Each mouse graft consisted of 10^7 T-cell-depleted bone marrow cells plus 10^6 splenic CD5+ T cells and was given by tail vein injection. Library creation used the immunoSEQ multiplex PCR assay. This immuneACCESS table, as held by TCRdb, lists in-frame sequences with V and J called but not all clones. Of the missing ones, under half trace to an unresolved V gene in checked studies; the others have no known cause. The sample table holds thousands of clones, of which 30% to 35% were seen once. Over 2.5% of the sample rests with the top ten. The sequencing sample was made of skin. These receptors were obtained from a female BALB/c mouse given C57BL/6 T cells with graft-versus-host disease after an allogeneic hematopoietic cell transplant.

On this clone: The germline and genes are mouse ones. Read sequence stops 1 residue before the CDR3 end, and the germline J gene provides the missing end. This chain connects TRBV26 to TRBJ2-5, with 11 bases matching TRBD2. The CDR3 is 17 residues long. The V gene's germline CDR1 is KGHPV and CDR2 FQNQEV (reference sequence). With 4 bases clipped from V and 0 bases from J, the junction kept 6 bases outside the gene matches. The sequenced CDR3 bases are TGTGCCAGCAGTCCGTGGGACTGGGGGCTTAACCAAGACACCCAGTAC. Protein: CASSPWDWGLNQDTQY. The whole CDR3 sequence reads CASSPWDWGLNQDTQYF.

This clone has only a few counts. All gene names here are mouse names. The CDR3 end falls 1 residue outside the read, so it is completed with the germline J gene. The chain couples TRBV3 to TRBJ1-1; no clear D gene. Trimming stripped 2 bases from V and 1 base from J, with 5 bases between. The CDR3 is made up of 13 amino acids. CDR1 and CDR2 (germline): SNHLY, FYNGKV (reference sequence). The covered CDR3 bases are TGTGCCAGCAGCTTAACCCAAAACACAGAAGTCTTC. Amino acid sequence: CASSLTQNTEVF. In full, the CDR3 is CASSLTQNTEVFF.

Comments on this clone: Gene and germline names: mouse. Read sequence stops 1 residue before the CDR3 end, and the germline J gene provides the missing end. The rearrangement links TRBV26 to TRBJ1-1, with D uncertain. Trimming shortened V by 2 bases and J by 1 base, and 5 bases separated the two germline ends. Looked up from germline, CDR1 is KGHPV and CDR2 is FQNQEV (reference sequence). The length of the CDR3 is 13 residues. CDR3 DNA, as far as it was read: TGTGCCAGCAGTCTGAACAGAAACACAGAAGTCTTC. Amino acids: CASSLNRNTEVF. The whole CDR3 sequence reads CASSLNRNTEVFF.

This clone was found a few times. Mouse gene names apply. The read halts 1 residue ahead of the CDR3 end, with the missing end drawn from the germline J gene. This chain uses TRBV26 with TRBJ2-4, with a weak D call TRBD1 (5 bases). Trimming removed 5 bases from V and 3 bases from J, with 9 bases in between. CDR3 length equals 13 residues. Germline V gives CDR1 KGHPV, CDR2 FQNQEV (reference sequence). CDR3 protein: CASSADKQNTLYF. The sequenced CDR3 bases are TGTGCCAGCAGTGCGGACAAACAAAACACCTTGTAC.

In this sample, this clone turned up a few times. The genes are named according to mouse. The part of the CDR3 DNA that was read is TGTGCCAGCAGTGGGGACTGGGGGGCCTATGAACAGTAC. It specifies CASSGDWGAYEQY. The full CDR3 protein reads CASSGDWGAYEQYF. V is TRBV13-3 and J is TRBJ2-7, with 12 nucleotides matching TRBD2. The missing CDR3 end, 1 residue past where the read stops, is filled in from the germline J gene. Germline V gene data show CDR1 as NNHDY and CDR2 as SYVADS. The CDR3 is made up of 14 amino acids. Germline trimming cut 3 bases from V and 2 bases from J; bases unmatched to any gene: 0.

The sample holds a few counts of this clone. Mouse gene names apply. The sequenced part of the CDR3 DNA is TGTGGTGCTAGAGTGGGACAGGGGCGGTCCGACTACACC. Protein: CGARVGQGRSDYT. The entire CDR3 protein reads CGARVGQGRSDYTF. The chain joins TRBV20 to TRBJ1-2, with TRBD1 matching 10 bases. The observed sequence ends 1 residue before the CDR3 terminus, with the missing tail filled in from the germline J gene. Looked up from germline, CDR1 is GFQATS and CDR2 is STVNSAI. Unmatched junction bases numbered 6, after V lost 3 bases and J lost 5 bases. This CDR3 spans 14 amino acids.